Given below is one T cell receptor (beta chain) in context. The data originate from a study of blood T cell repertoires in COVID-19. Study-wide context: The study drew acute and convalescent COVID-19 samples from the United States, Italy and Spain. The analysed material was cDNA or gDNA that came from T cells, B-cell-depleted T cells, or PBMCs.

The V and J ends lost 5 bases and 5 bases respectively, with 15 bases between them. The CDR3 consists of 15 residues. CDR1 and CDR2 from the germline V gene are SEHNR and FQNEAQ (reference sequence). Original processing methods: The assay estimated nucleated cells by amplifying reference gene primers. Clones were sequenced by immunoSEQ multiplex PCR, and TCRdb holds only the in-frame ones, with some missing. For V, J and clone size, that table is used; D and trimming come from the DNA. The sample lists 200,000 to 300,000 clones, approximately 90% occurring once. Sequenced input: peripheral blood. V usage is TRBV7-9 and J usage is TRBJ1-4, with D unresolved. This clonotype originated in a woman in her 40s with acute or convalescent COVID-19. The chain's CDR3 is CASSVGRSLNEKLFF. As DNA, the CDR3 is TGTGCCAGCAGCGTTGGGCGAAGCCTAAATGAAAAACTGTTTTTT.